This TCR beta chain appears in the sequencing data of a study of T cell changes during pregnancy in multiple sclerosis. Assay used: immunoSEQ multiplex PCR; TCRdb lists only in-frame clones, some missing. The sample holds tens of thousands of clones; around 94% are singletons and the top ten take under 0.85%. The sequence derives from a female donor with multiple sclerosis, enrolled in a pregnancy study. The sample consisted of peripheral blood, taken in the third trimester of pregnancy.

The CDR3 coding sequence is TGTGCCAGCTCACGGGACAGCGCGAACACCGGGGAGCTGTTTTTT. Amino acids: CASSRDSANTGELFF. This sequence joins TRBV18 and TRBJ2-2; 7 nucleotides line up with TRBD1. This CDR3 region has 15 residues. V shed 4 bases and J 0 bases; nucleotides not matched to a gene: 2. Germline V gene sequence: CDR1 KGHSH, CDR2 LQKENI. Based on the CDR3 plus reference TRBV18 and TRBJ2-2, the full variable domain is NAGVMQNPRHLVRRRGQEARLRCSPMKGHSHVYWYRQLPEEGLKFMVYLQKENIIDESGMPKERFSAEFPKEGPSILRIQQVVRGDSAAYFCASSRDSANTGELFFGEGSRLTVL.